This T cell receptor beta chain was found in a study of T cells in Graves' hyperthyroidism and ophthalmopathy. What was amplified from RNA transcripts were TCR beta CDR3 regions. The TCR CDR3 first-round RT-PCR relied on the HTBI primer set. Using its own MiXCR run on the multiplex PCR reads, TCRdb lists one record per CDR3 protein. The sample holds hundreds of thousands of distinct CDR3 sequences, under 20% seen once. This clonotype has ten or more counts. Its cognate antigen is unknown. Study-wide points: From stable hyperthyroidism, ophthalmopathy was set apart by a 13 V-J model.

With 0 bases removed from V and 5 bases from J, the gap between germline ends came to 10 bases. Germline-derived CDR1 and CDR2 are SGHAT and FQNNGV. CDR3 size: 15 residues. The gene calls are TRBV11-2 and TRBJ2-2; D possibly corresponds to TRBD1 (6 bases). The clonotype was recovered from a woman aged 25 to 39 with Graves' hyperthyroidism. The sequencing sample was made of blood. The CDR3 sequence is CASSLETGITGELFF. The CDR3 DNA is TGTGCCAGCAGCTTAGAAACAGGGATAACCGGGGAGCTGTTTTTT.